This TCR beta chain was captured by sequencing in a study of beta chain features in type 1 diabetes. The trim removed 3 bases at V and 3 bases at J, leaving 1 base unmatched. Looked up from germline, CDR1 is GTSNPN and CDR2 is SVGIG (reference sequence). The CDR3 extends over 13 amino acids. This clone was observed a single time. Reverse transcribing all isolated RNA meant expressed TCRB transcripts were sequenced. Measured with immunoSEQ multiplex PCR; TCRdb has only the in-frame clones, and not every one. The table includes roughly 500,000 clones, about 32% detected once. The chain is built from TRBV30 and TRBJ1-4; 7 bases map to TRBD1. Sequencing used naive CD4+ T cells from blood. The clonotype comes from a man younger than 30 in good health. The CDR3 region is CAWRGGPNEKLFF. The CDR3, as DNA: TGTGCCTGGAGAGGGGGCCCTAATGAAAAACTGTTTTTT.